A single sample gave rise to the 30 T cell receptor beta chains below, sequenced in a study of glioma-infiltrating T cells. Using RNA template, CDR3s of TCR alpha and beta were amplified with iRepertoire arm-PCR. One entry per CDR3 protein, called by TCRdb with MiXCR from the multiplex PCR reads. The sample carries around 150,000 distinct CDR3 sequences, about 39% recorded once. The specimen sequenced was glioma tissue, nonneoplastic brain tissue, or PBMCs (not recorded which). Every receptor here comes from a human donor with low-grade glioma or glioblastoma, undergoing nonglioma brain surgery, or in good health (not recorded which).

CDR3 sequence reads: CASSLDPGMNTEAFF. CDR3 nucleotide sequence: TGTGCCAGCAGCTTAGATCCGGGGATGAACACTGAAGCTTTCTTT. The rearrangement links TRBV7-9 to TRBJ2-3; no clear D gene. The DNA end is more similar to TRBJ1-1, so the J call may be wrong. Germline V gene lookup returns CDR1 SEHNR and CDR2 FQNEAQ (reference sequence). The CDR3 length is 15 residues.

In its sample, this clonotype was seen a few times. The rearrangement links TRBV6-1 to TRBJ1-1; D gene ambiguous. This CDR3 is 14 amino acids long. The V gene's germline CDR1 is MNHNS and CDR2 SASEGT. V shed 5 bases and J shed 4 bases, with 14 bases lying between them. For the CDR3, the DNA is TGTGCCAGCAGTCCCTTAAGGTCAGTCACTGAAGCTTTCTTT. The encoded protein is CASSPLRSVTEAFF.

The chain combines TRBV6-5 with TRBJ1-1; D is undetermined. Trimming left V 4 bases short and J 2 bases short, with 11 bases between. From germline, CDR1 is MNHEY and CDR2 SVGAGI. This CDR3 has 14 residues. The CDR3 is CASSSPLTNTEAFF. The CDR3 DNA follows: TGTGCCAGCAGTTCCCCCCTGACCAACACTGAAGCTTTCTTT.

This sequence joins TRBV11-2 and TRBJ2-3, with TRBD2 identical over 7 bases. The CDR3 has 13 residues. Germline-derived CDR1 and CDR2 are SGHAT and FQNNGV. Trimming took 4 bases from V and 4 from J; bases not matched to a gene: 2. In DNA form, the CDR3 reads TGTGCCAGCAGCTCAGCGGGATCAGATACGCAGTATTTT. This gives the protein CASSSAGSDTQYF.

As for this clonotype: The junction shows a germline mismatch at one end, possibly a read error. The chain employs TRBV6-2 or TRBV6-3 and TRBJ1-5; no clear D gene. The CDR3 loop spans 14 amino acids. Germline CDR1 MNHEY, CDR2 SVGEGT. CDR3 nucleotide sequence: TGCGCCAGCAAACACGGCCAGGCGAATCAGCCCCAGCATTTT. It encodes CASKHGQANQPQHF.

In its sample, this clonotype was seen many times. CDR3 sequence: CASSLPRLDSTDTQYF. CDR3 in DNA: TGTGCCAGCAGCTTACCCAGATTAGATAGCACAGATACGCAGTATTTT. The J gene is TRBJ2-3, the V gene TRBV7-2; D not resolved. Looked up from germline, CDR1 is SGHTA and CDR2 is FQGNSA. V dropped 2 bases and J dropped 0 bases, with 12 bases sitting between them. This CDR3 contains 16 residues.

The sample holds one count of this clonotype. The J gene is TRBJ1-1, the V gene TRBV2, with 8 bases fitting TRBD1. After removal of 5 bases from V and 1 base from J, the junction contained 6 bases not matched to a gene. In germline, CDR1 is SNHLY, CDR2 FYNNEI. This CDR3 comprises 15 residues. CDR3: CASSNGQGGNTEAFF. CDR3 in DNA: TGTGCCAGCAGTAACGGACAGGGTGGGAACACTGAAGCTTTCTTT.

The rearrangement uses TRBV2 and TRBJ1-1; D not certain. Looked up from germline, CDR1 is SNHLY and CDR2 is FYNNEI. The CDR3 runs to 16 residues. V lost 4 bases to trimming and J lost 3 bases, with 18 bases between them. The CDR3 DNA is TGTGCCAGCAGTGTTCCACGAAACACTCAGGACACTGAAGCTTTCTTT. Protein product: CASSVPRNTQDTEAFF.

This clonotype was counted between two and nine times. This sequence joins TRBV20-1 and TRBJ2-5; 9 bases line up with TRBD1. J lost 1 base, V lost 5 bases, and 11 bases had no gene match. CDR1 DFQATT and CDR2 SNEGSKA come from the germline V gene (reference sequence). This CDR3 contains 16 residues. CDR3 region: CSAPRGQGLVQETQYF. The CDR3 nucleotides are TGCAGTGCTCCACGGGGACAGGGCCTAGTCCAAGAGACCCAGTACTTC.

This clonotype was observed a handful of times. The chain couples TRBV20-1 to TRBJ2-3, with 10 bases fitting TRBD2. Germline V gene data show CDR1 as DFQATT and CDR2 as SNEGSKA (reference sequence). After removal of 6 bases from V and 8 bases from J, the junction contained 17 bases not matched to a gene. The CDR3 is made up of 16 amino acids. Here the CDR3 DNA reads TGCAGTGCCCCCCTGCCTAGCGGGGGAGAAGTAGGTACGCAGTATTTT. Protein sequence: CSAPLPSGGEVGTQYF.

The J gene is TRBJ1-1, the V gene TRBV30; the D gene is possibly TRBD1 (6 bases). Per the germline V gene, CDR1 is GTSNPN and CDR2 is SVGIG (reference sequence). Trimming took 5 bases from V and 5 from J, leaving 9 bases between them. This CDR3 spans 11 amino acids. The CDR3 DNA sequence: TGTGCCTGGGAAGGGGGGACTGAAGCTTTCTTT. This sequence encodes CAWEGGTEAFF.

This clonotype has only a few counts. J is TRBJ1-6 and V is TRBV20-1, with 9 bases aligning to TRBD1. The trim removed 6 bases at V and 3 bases at J, leaving 9 bases unmatched. CDR3 length: 16 residues. Per germline, CDR1 DFQATT and CDR2 SNEGSKA (reference sequence). CDR3 protein: CSAPGQGMFYNSPLHF. For the CDR3, the DNA is TGCAGTGCCCCCGGACAGGGGATGTTCTATAATTCACCCCTCCACTTT.

This CDR3 is CASSYRGVQETQYF. The DNA of the CDR3 is TGTGCCAGCAGTTACAGGGGGGTTCAAGAGACCCAGTACTTC. The rearrangement links TRBV6-6 to TRBJ2-5; the D call may be TRBD1 or TRBD2 (6 bases each). The CDR3 has 14 amino acids. Trimming took 2 bases from V and 2 from J, leaving 9 bases between them. The germline CDR1 and CDR2 sequences are MNHNY and SVGAGI (reference sequence).

This clonotype was seen more than once but under ten times. V and J are TRBV20-1 and TRBJ1-1, with a weak D call TRBD1 (6 bases). The CDR3 extends over 12 amino acids. Germline CDR1 is DFQATT and CDR2 is SNEGSKA (reference sequence). The V and J ends lost 4 bases and 5 bases respectively, with 11 bases between them. The CDR3 DNA reads as TGCAGTGCTACACAGGGCGGGACTGAAGCTTTCTTT. Encoded protein: CSATQGGTEAFF.

The chain recombines TRBV6-1 with TRBJ2-1, with 7 nucleotides matching TRBD2. CDR1 and CDR2 from the germline V gene are MNHNS and SASEGT. The CDR3 is made up of 13 amino acids. The trim removed 8 bases at V and 4 bases at J, leaving 5 bases unmatched. As DNA, the CDR3 is TGTGCCAGCGTGACTAGCAGTTACAATGAGCAGTTCTTC. Its protein product is CASVTSSYNEQFF.

This clonotype was detected only a few times. The junction shows a germline mismatch at one end, possibly a read error. The chain employs TRBV6-1 and TRBJ1-6, with D possibly TRBD1 on 5 matching bases. The CDR3 totals 15 residues. Germline lookup yields CDR1 MNHNS and CDR2 SASEGT. CDR3: CASREQEAEVSPLHF. DNA of the CDR3: TGCGCCAGCAGGGAACAGGAGGCCGAGGTTTCACCCCTCCACTTT.

This clonotype appeared once. This clone may be a read error of a much larger clone one base away. J is TRBJ2-7 and V is TRBV20-1; a weak D match, TRBD2 (5 bases). The CDR3 totals 12 residues. CDR1 and CDR2 (germline): DFQATT, SNEGSKA (reference sequence). CDR3 sequence: CRAVKSGLGQYF. The CDR3 DNA reads TGCAGAGCGGTGAAGTCCGGTCTTGGGCAGTACTTC.

The chain has TRBV15 and TRBJ2-7, with TRBD1 matching 8 bases. This CDR3 region has 15 residues. Losses at the gene ends were 6 bases for V and 2 bases for J; bases not matched to a gene: 9. Germline V gene sequence: CDR1 LNHNV, CDR2 YYDKDF (reference sequence). CDR3 region: CATSQGQGWTYEQYF. The CDR3 DNA is TGTGCCACCAGTCAAGGACAGGGATGGACCTACGAGCAGTACTTC.

This chain links TRBV7-2 with TRBJ1-1; the D is unclear. The germline gives CDR1 SGHTA, CDR2 FQGNSA. Trimming shortened V by 5 bases and J by 10 bases, and 20 bases separated the two germline ends. The CDR3 is 14 residues long. For the CDR3, the DNA is TGTGCCAGCAGCCTTGATGGCGGACCGTCTGGAGCTTTCTTT. This codes for CASSLDGGPSGAFF.

The chain carries TRBV7-2 and TRBJ2-3; unclear D gene. Germline V gene sequence: CDR1 SGHTA, CDR2 FQGNSA. The CDR3 sequence is 14 residues long. V was clipped by 3 bases and J by 0 bases, with 7 bases between them. DNA for the CDR3: TGTGCCAGCAGCTTCGGATCTAGCACAGATACGCAGTATTTT. Its protein product is CASSFGSSTDTQYF.

The genes are TRBV2 and TRBJ1-2, with a weak D call TRBD1 (5 bases). The CDR3 totals 13 residues. The germline CDR1 and CDR2 sequences are SNHLY and FYNNEI. Trimming removed 5 bases from V and 7 bases from J, with 14 bases in between. DNA for the CDR3: TGTGCCAGCAGTCTCCAGGGAACAACTGGCTACACCTTC. Its protein is CASSLQGTTGYTF.

This clonotype was found a few times. This chain connects TRBV6-2 or TRBV6-3 to TRBJ2-5, with TRBD2 as a possible D gene (6 bases). The V gene's germline CDR1 is MNHEY and CDR2 SVGEGT. V was trimmed by 2 bases and J by 0 bases, leaving 10 bases between them. The CDR3 runs 15 residues. The CDR3 reads CASSYPGGDQETQYF. The CDR3 region has the DNA TGTGCCAGCAGTTACCCGGGCGGGGACCAAGAGACCCAGTACTTC.

At least ten counts were recorded for this clonotype. The chain recombines TRBV12-3 or TRBV12-4 with TRBJ2-3, with D unclear. Between the trimmed V and J ends, which lost 4 bases and 11 bases, there was a span of 13 bases. CDR3 length equals 12 residues. CDR3 nucleotides: TGTGCCAGCAGTTCCGGACCTGGATGGCAGTATTTT. Translated: CASSSGPGWQYF.

The genes are TRBV28 and TRBJ1-2; no definite D call. The V end lost 3 bases, the J end lost 6 bases, and 11 bases lay between the germline ends. CDR3 length: 13 residues. In germline, CDR1 is MDHEN, CDR2 SYDVKM. The CDR3 bases are TGTGCCAGCAGTTTCGACGGGAGGAATGGCTACACCTTC. Amino acids: CASSFDGRNGYTF.

This chain uses TRBV5-1 with TRBJ2-7; D uncertain. In germline, CDR1 is SGHRS, CDR2 YFSETQ. V lost 1 base, J lost 10 bases, and 0 bases lay in between. CDR3 length: 8 residues. The CDR3, as DNA: TGCGCCAGCAGCTTGCAGTACTTC. The encoded protein is CASSLQYF.

The CDR3 DNA is TGTGCCAGCAGTAAGGGACCGCAGGAAGGCGCCTACAATGAGCAGTTCTTC. Translation gives CASSKGPQEGAYNEQFF. The rearrangement uses TRBV27 and TRBJ2-1; either TRBD1 or TRBD2 may fit D (5 bases each). Germline V lookup: CDR1 MNHEY, CDR2 SMNVEV (reference sequence). Trimming removed 5 bases from V and 2 bases from J, with 19 bases in between. CDR3 length equals 17 residues.

The CDR3 region is CASRKLAGATDTQYF. The CDR3 region has the DNA TGTGCCAGCAGAAAACTAGCGGGAGCCACAGATACGCAGTATTTT. The chain employs TRBV6-1 and TRBJ2-3; 11 positions match TRBD2. The J segment lost 2 bases and the V segment lost 6 bases, leaving 4 bases of the junction unmatched. In germline, CDR1 is MNHNS, CDR2 SASEGT. The CDR3 extends over 15 amino acids.

The chain combines TRBV10-3 with TRBJ2-5, with a weak D call TRBD2 (6 bases). The CDR3 loop spans 15 amino acids. Trimming removed 0 bases from V and 5 bases from J, with 13 bases in between. CDR1 is ENHRY and CDR2 is SYGVKD in the germline V gene. CDR3 nucleotides: TGTGCCATCAGTGAGTCAATGGGAGGCTCGGAGACCCAGTACTTC. Amino acid sequence: CAISESMGGSETQYF.

The rearrangement uses TRBV15 and TRBJ1-6; no definite D call. V dropped 4 bases and J dropped 4 bases, with 5 bases sitting between them. This CDR3 comprises 13 residues. CDR1 LNHNV and CDR2 YYDKDF come from the germline V gene (reference sequence). CDR3 region: CATSINYNSPLHF. As DNA, the CDR3 is TGTGCCACCAGCATTAATTATAATTCACCCCTCCACTTT.

This clonotype was counted many times. The chain carries TRBV15 and TRBJ2-3, with 11 bases fitting TRBD2. Germline CDR1 reads LNHNV; CDR2 reads YYDKDF (reference sequence). Germline trimming cut 6 bases from V and 0 bases from J; bases unmatched to any gene: 2. The CDR3 length is 15 residues. The CDR3 protein is CATRGTSGSTDTQYF. The DNA of the CDR3 is TGTGCCACCAGGGGGACTAGCGGTAGCACAGATACGCAGTATTTT.